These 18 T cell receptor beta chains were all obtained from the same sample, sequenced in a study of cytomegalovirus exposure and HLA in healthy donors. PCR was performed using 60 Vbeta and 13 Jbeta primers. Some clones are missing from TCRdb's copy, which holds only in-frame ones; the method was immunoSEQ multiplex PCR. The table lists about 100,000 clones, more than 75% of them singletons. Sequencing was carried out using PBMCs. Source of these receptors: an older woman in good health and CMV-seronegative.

DNA for the CDR3: TGCGCCAGCAGCCCCTGGGGCGGGGTGACTGAAGATACGCAGTATTTT. It translates to CASSPWGGVTEDTQYF. V usage is TRBV4-3 and J usage is TRBJ2-3, with D possibly matching TRBD2 (6 bases). The CDR3 totals 16 residues. Germline V lookup: CDR1 LGHNA, CDR2 YSLEER. V was cut by 4 bases and J by 5 bases, with 19 bases left in between.

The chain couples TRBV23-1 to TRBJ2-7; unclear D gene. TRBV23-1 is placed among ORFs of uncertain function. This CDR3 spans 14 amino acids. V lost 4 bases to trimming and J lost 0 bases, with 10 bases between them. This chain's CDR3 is CASSPWSYSYEQYF. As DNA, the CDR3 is TGCGCCAGCAGTCCATGGTCCTACTCCTACGAGCAGTACTTC.

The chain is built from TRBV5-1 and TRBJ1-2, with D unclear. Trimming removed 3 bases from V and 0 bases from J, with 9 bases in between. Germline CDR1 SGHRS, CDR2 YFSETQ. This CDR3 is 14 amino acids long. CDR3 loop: CASSSQASNYGYTF. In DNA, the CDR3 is TGCGCCAGCAGCTCCCAGGCTTCTAACTATGGCTACACCTTC.

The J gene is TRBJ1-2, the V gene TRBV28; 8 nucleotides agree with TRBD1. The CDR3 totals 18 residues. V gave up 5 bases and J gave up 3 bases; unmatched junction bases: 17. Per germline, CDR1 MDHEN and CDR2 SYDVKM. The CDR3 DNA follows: TGTGCCAGCAGTCCCGGACAGGGAATGGGGTTTGGGTACTATGGCTACACCTTC. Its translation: CASSPGQGMGFGYYGYTF.

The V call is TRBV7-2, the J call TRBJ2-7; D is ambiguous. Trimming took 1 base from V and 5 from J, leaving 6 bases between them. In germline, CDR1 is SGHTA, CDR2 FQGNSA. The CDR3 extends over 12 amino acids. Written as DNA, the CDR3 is TGTGCCAGCAGCTTAGATCTTCACGAGCAGTACTTC. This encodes CASSLDLHEQYF.

CDR3 sequence: CASSLSRGYNSPLHF. The CDR3, as DNA: TGTGCCAGCAGCTTAAGCAGGGGGTATAATTCACCCCTCCACTTT. V usage is TRBV7-9 and J usage is TRBJ1-6, with 7 bases fitting TRBD1. V lost 2 bases to trimming and J lost 4 bases; unmatched junction nucleotides: 2. The V gene's germline CDR1 is SEHNR and CDR2 FQNEAQ (reference sequence). The CDR3 loop spans 15 amino acids.

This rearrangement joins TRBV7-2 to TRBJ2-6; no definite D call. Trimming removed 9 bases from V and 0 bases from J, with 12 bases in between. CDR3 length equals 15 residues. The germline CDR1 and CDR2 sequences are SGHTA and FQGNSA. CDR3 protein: CASRPTTSGANVLTF. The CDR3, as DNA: TGTGCCAGTCGACCCACTACCTCTGGGGCCAACGTCCTGACTTTC.

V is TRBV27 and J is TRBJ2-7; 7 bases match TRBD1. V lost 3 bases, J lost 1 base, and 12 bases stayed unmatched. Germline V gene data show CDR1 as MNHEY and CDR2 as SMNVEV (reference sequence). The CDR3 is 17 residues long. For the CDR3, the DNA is TGTGCCAGCAGTTTCCACCGTCGACAGGGCAGATCCTACGAGCAGTACTTC. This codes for CASSFHRRQGRSYEQYF.

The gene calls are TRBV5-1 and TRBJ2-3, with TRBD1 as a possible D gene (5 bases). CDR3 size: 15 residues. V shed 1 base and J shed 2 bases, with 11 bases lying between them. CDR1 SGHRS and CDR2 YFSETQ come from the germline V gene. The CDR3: CASSLSGPVTDTQYF. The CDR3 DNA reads TGCGCCAGCAGCTTGTCAGGGCCCGTCACAGATACGCAGTATTTT.

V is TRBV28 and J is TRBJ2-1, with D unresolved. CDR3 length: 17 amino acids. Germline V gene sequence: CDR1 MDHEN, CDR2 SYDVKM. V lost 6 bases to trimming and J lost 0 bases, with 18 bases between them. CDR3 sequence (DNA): TGTGCCAGCAGCCCCCTTCGAAGCGCTAACTCCTACAATGAGCAGTTCTTC. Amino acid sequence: CASSPLRSANSYNEQFF.

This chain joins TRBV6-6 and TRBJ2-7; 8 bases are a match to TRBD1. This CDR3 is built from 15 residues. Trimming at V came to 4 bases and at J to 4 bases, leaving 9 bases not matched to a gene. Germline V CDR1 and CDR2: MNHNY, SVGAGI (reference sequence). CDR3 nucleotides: TGTGCCAGCAGTTCCACCGGGACAGGAAGGTACGAGCAGTACTTC. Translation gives CASSSTGTGRYEQYF.

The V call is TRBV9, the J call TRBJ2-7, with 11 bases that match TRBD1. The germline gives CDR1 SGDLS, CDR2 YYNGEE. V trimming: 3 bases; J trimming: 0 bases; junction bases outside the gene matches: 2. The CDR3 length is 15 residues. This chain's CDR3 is CASSAGQGGSYEQYF. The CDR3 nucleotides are TGTGCCAGCAGCGCGGGACAGGGGGGCTCCTACGAGCAGTACTTC.

Here the CDR3 reads CASRTLAHEQYF. The CDR3 nucleotides are TGTGCCAGCAGGACTCTCGCCCACGAGCAGTACTTC. This chain connects TRBV6-6 to TRBJ2-7; D is uncertain. Trimming removed 6 bases at V and 5 bases at J, with 11 bases between. Germline V gene data show CDR1 as MNHNY and CDR2 as SVGAGI (reference sequence). CDR3 length equals 12 residues.

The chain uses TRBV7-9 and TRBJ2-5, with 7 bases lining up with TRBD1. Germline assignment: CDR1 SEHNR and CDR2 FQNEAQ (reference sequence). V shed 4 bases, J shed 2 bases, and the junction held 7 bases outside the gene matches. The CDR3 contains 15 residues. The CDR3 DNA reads TGTGCCAGCAGCTGGCGACAGGGATCTCAAGAGACCCAGTACTTC. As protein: CASSWRQGSQETQYF.

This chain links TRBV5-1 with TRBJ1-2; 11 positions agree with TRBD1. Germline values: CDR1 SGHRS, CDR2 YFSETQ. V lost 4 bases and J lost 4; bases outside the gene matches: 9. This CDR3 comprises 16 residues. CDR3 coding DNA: TGCGCCAGCAGCCCTCGCGGACAGGGGGCAAGCTATGGCTACACCTTC. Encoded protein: CASSPRGQGASYGYTF.

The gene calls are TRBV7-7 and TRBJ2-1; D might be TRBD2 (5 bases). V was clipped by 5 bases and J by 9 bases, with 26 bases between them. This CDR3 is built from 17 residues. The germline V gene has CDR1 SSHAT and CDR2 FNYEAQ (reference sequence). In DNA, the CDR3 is TGTGCCAGCAGCCCTCCCTGTATAGCGCCGGAGCGTTGTGAGCAGTTCTTC. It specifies CASSPPCIAPERCEQFF.

The CDR3: CASNKMNRGRDYGYTF. The CDR3 DNA reads as TGTGCCAGCAATAAAATGAACAGGGGGCGCGACTATGGCTACACCTTC. The chain recombines TRBV6-6 with TRBJ1-2; 9 nucleotides line up with TRBD1. V trimming: 7 bases; J trimming: 3 bases; junction bases outside the gene matches: 12. Germline V gives CDR1 MNHNY, CDR2 SVGAGI (reference sequence). The CDR3 covers 16 residues.

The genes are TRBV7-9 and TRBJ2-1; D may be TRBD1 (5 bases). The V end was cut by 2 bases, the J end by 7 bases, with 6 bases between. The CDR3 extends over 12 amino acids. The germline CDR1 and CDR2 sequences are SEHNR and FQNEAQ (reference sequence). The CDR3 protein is CASSLSGNEQFF. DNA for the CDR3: TGTGCCAGCAGCTTATCAGGGAATGAGCAGTTCTTC. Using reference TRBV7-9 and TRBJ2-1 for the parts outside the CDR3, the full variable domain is DTGVSQNPRHKITKRGQNVTFRCDPISEHNRLYWYRQTLGQGPEFLTYFQNEAQLEKSRLLSDRFSAERPKGSFSTLEIQRTEQGDSAMYLCASSLSGNEQFFGPGTRLTVL.